The 14 T cell receptor beta chains below come from one sample, sequenced in a study of shared clonotypes between healthy human individuals. Sequencing used immunoSEQ multiplex PCR; TCRdb keeps in-frame clones, though not all of them. The sample consists of roughly 2.4 million clones, approximately 96% of them appearing once. The sequencing sample was made of naive CD4+ T cells sorted from blood. Subset in this sample: CD45RA+ positively selected. Every receptor here comes from a man aged 18 to 29 in good health.

The V call is TRBV11-2, the J call TRBJ2-5, with D tentatively TRBD1 (6 bases). CDR3 length equals 13 residues. V lost 5 bases and J 4 bases, leaving 11 bases between the germline ends. Germline-derived CDR1 and CDR2 are SGHAT and FQNNGV. The chain's CDR3 is CASSQRRGETQYF. CDR3 coding DNA: TGTGCCAGCAGCCAGCGCAGGGGAGAGACCCAGTACTTC.

A word on this clone: Other DNA sequences in this specimen translate into the identical CDR3. The gene calls are TRBV5-1 and TRBJ2-7; no clear D gene. Germline-derived CDR1 and CDR2 are SGHRS and YFSETQ. The CDR3 covers 14 residues. Trimming shortened V by 2 bases and J by 1 base, and 10 bases separated the two germline ends. The CDR3 region has the DNA TGCGCCAGCAGCTTAGGGCTAGGGTCCTACGAGCAGTACTTC. Translated, it gives CASSLGLGSYEQYF.

Remarks on this clone: This specimen includes other DNA sequences encoding the same CDR3. The chain uses TRBV28 and TRBJ1-1; D call uncertain. The germline V gene has CDR1 MDHEN and CDR2 SYDVKM. The CDR3 has 13 residues. The V end lost 3 bases, the J end lost 1 base, and 6 bases lay between the germline ends. CDR3 nucleotides: TGTGCCAGCAGTTTCAGACGGAACACTGAAGCTTTCTTT. The encoded protein is CASSFRRNTEAFF.

The gene calls are TRBV9 and TRBJ2-1; no clear D gene. Germline V gives CDR1 SGDLS, CDR2 YYNGEE. The CDR3 sequence is 14 residues long. V lost 6 bases, J lost 9 bases, and 19 bases lay in between. The CDR3 region is CASTPVAAFPEQFF. CDR3 nucleotides: TGTGCCAGCACTCCGGTGGCAGCCTTTCCTGAGCAGTTCTTC.

The rearrangement joins TRBV5-4 to TRBJ1-1, with D perhaps matching TRBD1 (5 bases). The germline gives CDR1 SGHNT, CDR2 YYREEE (reference sequence). The CDR3 loop spans 16 amino acids. The V end lost 4 bases, the J end lost 4 bases, and 20 bases lay between the germline ends. CDR3 in DNA: TGTGCCAGCAGCCGTGATTATACAGGTGCATCCACTGAAGCTTTCTTT. It translates to CASSRDYTGASTEAFF.

The chain employs TRBV7-9 and TRBJ2-5; weak D call: TRBD2 (7 bases). From germline, CDR1 is SEHNR and CDR2 FQNEAQ (reference sequence). The CDR3 totals 14 residues. Between the trimmed V and J ends, which lost 7 bases and 9 bases, there was a span of 21 bases. The CDR3 DNA is TGTGCCAGCACCCCAATCCAGGGAGGGGGTGCCCAGTACTTC. Protein sequence: CASTPIQGGGAQYF.

The J gene is TRBJ1-1, the V gene TRBV2; tentatively, D is TRBD1 (6 bases). Germline values: CDR1 SNHLY, CDR2 FYNNEI. There are 15 residues in the CDR3. V shed 7 bases and J shed 7 bases, with 22 bases lying between them. CDR3 sequence (DNA): TGTGCCAGCAACACAGGGATCCTTTCCGGGGGTGAAGCTTTCTTT. The encoded protein is CASNTGILSGGEAFF.

The rearrangement uses TRBV7-9 and TRBJ2-7; the match to TRBD1 covers 10 bases. V dropped 6 bases and J dropped 5; count of bases not matched to a gene: 7. Germline V gene sequence: CDR1 SEHNR, CDR2 FQNEAQ (reference sequence). The CDR3 spans 14 residues. Here the CDR3 reads CASSRDRGSDEQYF. The CDR3 DNA sequence: TGTGCCAGCAGTCGGGACAGGGGTTCGGACGAGCAGTACTTC. Using reference TRBV7-9 and TRBJ2-7 for the parts outside the CDR3, the full variable domain is DTGVSQNPRHKITKRGQNVTFRCDPISEHNRLYWYRQTLGQGPEFLTYFQNEAQLEKSRLLSDRFSAERPKGSFSTLEIQRTEQGDSAMYLCASSRDRGSDEQYFGPGTRLTVT.

The chain recombines TRBV6-1 with TRBJ1-1; weak D call: TRBD1 (5 bases). Between the trimmed V and J ends, which lost 3 bases and 8 bases, there was a span of 13 bases. CDR3 length: 13 amino acids. CDR1 and CDR2 from the germline V gene are MNHNS and SASEGT. In DNA, the CDR3 is TGTGCCAGCAGTGAGGGGCGGGACCGCGAAGCTTTCTTT. Translating it yields CASSEGRDREAFF.

A note on this clone: This sample includes further DNA sequences coding for the same CDR3. V usage is TRBV19 and J usage is TRBJ1-2; TRBD1 is a possible D gene (6 bases). The germline V gene encodes CDR1 LNHDA and CDR2 SQIVND (reference sequence). The V end lost 3 bases, the J end lost 4 bases, and 12 bases lay between the germline ends. The CDR3 is made up of 14 amino acids. CDR3 protein: CASSIGGGPYGYTF. DNA for the CDR3: TGTGCCAGTAGTATCGGTGGGGGCCCCTATGGCTACACCTTC.

This chain connects TRBV7-9 to TRBJ2-3; 8 nucleotides match TRBD1. The V and J ends lost 5 bases and 3 bases, in that order; junction bases with no gene match: 13. Germline V gene sequence: CDR1 SEHNR, CDR2 FQNEAQ (reference sequence). The CDR3 runs to 17 residues. The CDR3 bases are TGTGCCAGCAGCACCCCCCCAGGACAGGGCTTTACAGATACGCAGTATTTT. It codes for CASSTPPGQGFTDTQYF. The full variable domain, its missing parts supplied by reference TRBV7-9 and TRBJ2-3, is DTGVSQNPRHKITKRGQNVTFRCDPISEHNRLYWYRQTLGQGPEFLTYFQNEAQLEKSRLLSDRFSAERPKGSFSTLEIQRTEQGDSAMYLCASSTPPGQGFTDTQYFGPGTRLTVL.

This rearrangement joins TRBV6-5 to TRBJ1-2; TRBD1 matches 7 bases. V dropped 0 bases and J dropped 4; count of bases not matched to a gene: 5. The germline V gene encodes CDR1 MNHEY and CDR2 SVGAGI. The length of the CDR3 is 15 residues. The CDR3 coding sequence is TGTGCCAGCAGTTACTCGAGGGCAGGGGGCTATGGCTACACCTTC. It codes for CASSYSRAGGYGYTF.

The rearrangement joins TRBV30 to TRBJ2-3; the D gene is possibly TRBD2 (5 bases). CDR3 length equals 13 residues. Germline CDR1 and CDR2: GTSNPN and SVGIG (reference sequence). V shed 4 bases and J shed 4 bases, with 12 bases lying between them. Here the CDR3 reads CAWTGVKADTQYF. CDR3 DNA: TGTGCCTGGACCGGGGTAAAGGCAGATACGCAGTATTTT. Supplemented by reference TRBV30 and TRBJ2-3, the full variable domain reads SQTIHQWPATLVQPVGSPLSLECTVEGTSNPNLYWYRQAAGRGLQLLFYSVGIGQISSEVPQNLSASRPQDRQFILSSKKLLLSDSGFYLCAWTGVKADTQYFGPGTRLTVL.

This chain uses TRBV6-1 with TRBJ1-1; 8 bases are shared with TRBD1. This CDR3 has 16 amino acids. The junction had 9 bases not matched to a gene; V was cut back by 2 bases and J by 4 bases. From germline, CDR1 is MNHNS and CDR2 SASEGT. DNA of the CDR3: TGTGCCAGCAGTGAACCGCAGGGGGCAAGGGGCACTGAAGCTTTCTTT. As protein: CASSEPQGARGTEAFF.